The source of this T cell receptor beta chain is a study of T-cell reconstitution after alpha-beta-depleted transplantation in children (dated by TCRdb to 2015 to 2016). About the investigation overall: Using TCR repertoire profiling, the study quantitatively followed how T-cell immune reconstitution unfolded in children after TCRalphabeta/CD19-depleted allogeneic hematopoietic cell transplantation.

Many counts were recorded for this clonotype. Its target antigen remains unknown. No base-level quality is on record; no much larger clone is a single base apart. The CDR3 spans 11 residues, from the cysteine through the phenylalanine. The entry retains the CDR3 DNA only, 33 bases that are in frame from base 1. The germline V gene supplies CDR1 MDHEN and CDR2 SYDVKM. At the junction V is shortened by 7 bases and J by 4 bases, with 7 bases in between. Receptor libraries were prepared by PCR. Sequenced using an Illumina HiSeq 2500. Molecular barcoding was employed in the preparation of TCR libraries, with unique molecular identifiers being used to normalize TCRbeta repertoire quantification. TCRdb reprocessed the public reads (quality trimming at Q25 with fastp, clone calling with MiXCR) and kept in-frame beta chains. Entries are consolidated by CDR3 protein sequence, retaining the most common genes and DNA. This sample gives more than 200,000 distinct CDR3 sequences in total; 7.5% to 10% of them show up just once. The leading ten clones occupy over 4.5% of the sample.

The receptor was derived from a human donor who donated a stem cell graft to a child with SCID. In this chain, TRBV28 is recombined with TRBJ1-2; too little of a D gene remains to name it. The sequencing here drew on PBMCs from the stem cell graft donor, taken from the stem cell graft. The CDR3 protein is CASTLGYGYTF. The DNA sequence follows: TGTGCCAGCACCCTGGGCTATGGCTACACCTTC.